These 16 T cell receptor beta chains came from one sample sequenced in a study of graft-versus-host responses after intestinal transplantation. Clones were read by immunoSEQ multiplex PCR, and TCRdb kept only the in-frame ones, dropping some. In the table there are 20,000 to 25,000 clones, approximately 94% of which are singletons. Sequencing used PBMCs, obtained 156 days after intestinal transplant. These receptors were collected from a human patient who received an intestinal transplant, so some T cells may come from the graft donor.

In DNA form, the CDR3 reads TGCGCCAGCAGCCAAGTTAGCTGGGACACCTACGAGCAGTACTTC. Protein sequence: CASSQVSWDTYEQYF. The V and J genes are TRBV4-1 and TRBJ2-7; perhaps TRBD1 as D (6 bases). This CDR3 is built from 15 residues. Trimming cost V 1 base and J 2 bases, with 12 bases left between them. In germline, CDR1 is MGHRA, CDR2 YSYEKL.

V and J are TRBV2 and TRBJ2-1, with 10 bases identical to TRBD1. In germline, CDR1 is SNHLY, CDR2 FYNNEI. With V trimmed by 6 bases and J by 5 bases, 7 bases remained unmatched. This CDR3 is built from 15 residues. The CDR3 coding sequence is TGTGCCAGCAGGACCGGGACAGGGGTTGACAATGAGCAGTTCTTC. Translation: CASRTGTGVDNEQFF.

The chain combines TRBV9 with TRBJ1-1; D may be TRBD1 (5 bases). Trimming left V 0 bases short and J 5 bases short, with 14 bases between. This CDR3 has 15 residues. Per germline, CDR1 SGDLS and CDR2 YYNGEE. The CDR3 DNA reads TGTGCCAGCAGCGTAGGTGGGGCCACGGGTACTGAAGCTTTCTTT. It encodes CASSVGGATGTEAFF.

The gene calls are TRBV19 and TRBJ2-1; a possible D gene is TRBD1 (6 bases). Germline CDR1 LNHDA, CDR2 SQIVND (reference sequence). Trimming left V 4 bases short and J 10 bases short, with 14 bases between. The CDR3 covers 13 residues. The CDR3 here is CASSRFSRGEQFF. The CDR3 DNA reads as TGTGCCAGTAGTAGGTTTAGTAGGGGGGAGCAGTTCTTC.

CDR3 protein: CASSLGSTADTQYF. The CDR3 nucleotides are TGTGCCAGCAGTTTGGGGAGTACTGCAGATACGCAGTATTTT. This chain uses TRBV28 with TRBJ2-3; TRBD2 might be the D (5 bases). Germline values: CDR1 MDHEN, CDR2 SYDVKM. This CDR3 region has 14 residues. The ends were cut back, 3 bases at V and 4 bases at J, with 11 bases in the middle.

This clone was seen once. This sequence joins TRBV2 and TRBJ2-3, with D possibly matching TRBD1 (6 bases). The germline gives CDR1 SNHLY, CDR2 FYNNEI. This CDR3 has 12 amino acids. Trimming removed 6 bases at V and 6 bases at J, with 10 bases between. The CDR3 nucleotides read TGTGCCAGCAGCGTTGGACAGGATACGCAGTATTTT. Amino acids: CASSVGQDTQYF.

The gene calls are TRBV7-8 and TRBJ2-2, with D possibly being TRBD1 (6 bases). The germline V and J ends were trimmed by 5 bases and 3 bases, with 22 bases remaining between them. The CDR3 spans 18 residues. CDR1 and CDR2 from the germline V gene are SGHVS and FQNEAQ. The CDR3 DNA follows: TGTGCCAGCAGCAAACAGGGTACCCGTTTCAGTGACACCGGGGAGCTGTTTTTT. It is translated as CASSKQGTRFSDTGELFF.

This CDR3 reads CASSLIHEQYF. The CDR3 region has the DNA TGTGCCAGCAGCTTAATCCACGAGCAGTACTTC. This chain links TRBV7-2 with TRBJ2-7, with unresolved D. With 2 bases removed from V and 5 bases from J, the gap between germline ends came to 4 bases. Germline V gene lookup returns CDR1 SGHTA and CDR2 FQGNSA. The CDR3 covers 11 residues. Full variable domain (rest looked up from reference TRBV7-2 and TRBJ2-7): GAGVSQSPSNKVTEKGKDVELRCDPISGHTALYWYRQSLGQGLEFLIYFQGNSAPDKSGLPSDRFSAERTGGSVSTLTIQRTQQEDSAVYLCASSLIHEQYFGPGTRLTVT.

The chain is built from TRBV7-8 and TRBJ1-3; a weak D match, TRBD1 (5 bases). Germline lookup yields CDR1 SGHVS and CDR2 FQNEAQ. CDR3 length: 15 residues. Deletions cut 5 bases from V and 0 bases from J, with 11 bases between. The CDR3: CASSEGRISGNTIYF. The CDR3 coding sequence is TGTGCCAGCAGCGAGGGACGGATCTCTGGAAACACCATATATTTT.

J is TRBJ2-7 and V is TRBV4-2; the D gene is possibly TRBD1 (6 bases). The V gene lost 0 bases and the J gene lost 0 bases, with 9 bases spanning the gap. The CDR3 runs 15 residues. From germline, CDR1 is LGHNA and CDR2 YNFKEQ. The CDR3 DNA sequence: TGTGCCAGCAGCCAAGAAACAGGGAGCTCCTACGAGCAGTACTTC. Translating gives CASSQETGSSYEQYF.

V and J are TRBV2 and TRBJ2-1; D is uncertain. From germline, CDR1 is SNHLY and CDR2 FYNNEI. The CDR3 extends over 13 amino acids. V lost 6 bases and J 3 bases, leaving 9 bases between the germline ends. The CDR3 region has the DNA TGTGCCAGCAGCCCTGAGATCTACAATGAGCAGTTCTTC. Protein sequence: CASSPEIYNEQFF.

V is TRBV5-1 and J is TRBJ1-2; 8 bases match TRBD1. V gave up 4 bases and J gave up 4 bases; unmatched junction bases: 12. Germline V gene data show CDR1 as SGHRS and CDR2 as YFSETQ. This CDR3 has 16 residues. The DNA for the CDR3 is TGCGCCAGCAGCCTGGAAGGGACAGGCCGGGTCTATGGCTACACCTTC. Translated: CASSLEGTGRVYGYTF.

CDR3 region: CASSLMGIYEQYF. The CDR3 DNA reads TGTGCCAGCAGCTTAATGGGTATCTACGAGCAGTACTTC. This chain connects TRBV11-2 to TRBJ2-7; unclear D gene. Trimming took off 2 bases at V and 3 bases at J, with 8 bases between the two ends. The CDR3 sequence is 13 residues long. In germline, CDR1 is SGHAT, CDR2 FQNNGV.

V is TRBV11-2 and J is TRBJ2-3; no clear D. Germline V CDR1 and CDR2: SGHAT, FQNNGV. CDR3 length: 14 residues. Trimming took off 2 bases at V and 2 bases at J, with 8 bases between the two ends. The CDR3 reads CASSLNAFTDTQYF. CDR3 in DNA: TGTGCCAGCAGCTTAAATGCCTTCACAGATACGCAGTATTTT.

The chain links TRBV6-6 to TRBJ1-4, with no clear D. The CDR3 extends over 15 amino acids. Trimming shortened V by 2 bases and J by 0 bases, and 7 bases separated the two germline ends. Looked up from germline, CDR1 is MNHNY and CDR2 is SVGAGI (reference sequence). The CDR3 DNA follows: TGTGCCAGCAGTTACACGAGTGCAACTAATGAAAAACTGTTTTTT. Protein: CASSYTSATNEKLFF.

The gene calls are TRBV19 and TRBJ2-1; 11 positions match TRBD2. The V segment lost 0 bases and the J segment 0 bases; nucleotides outside the gene matches: 4. The CDR3 is 18 residues long. Germline V CDR1 and CDR2: LNHDA, SQIVND (reference sequence). The CDR3 DNA reads as TGTGCCAGTAGTATAGATTCAGGACTAGCGGGCTCCTACAATGAGCAGTTCTTC. Residues: CASSIDSGLAGSYNEQFF. Supplemented by reference TRBV19 and TRBJ2-1, the full variable domain reads DGGITQSPKYLFRKEGQNVTLSCEQNLNHDAMYWYRQDPGQGLRLIYYSQIVNDFQKGDIAEGYSVSREKKESFPLTVTSAQKNPTAFYLCASSIDSGLAGSYNEQFFGPGTRLTVL.